This T cell receptor beta chain was captured by sequencing in a study of blood T cell repertoires in COVID-19. Looked up from germline, CDR1 is SGHRS and CDR2 is YFSETQ. The CDR3 is made up of 14 amino acids. J was trimmed by 4 bases and V by 0 bases; bases with no gene match: 3. Here immunoSEQ multiplex PCR was the method, and the copy in TCRdb shows in-frame clones only, minus some. The data hold approximately 390,000 clones, with approximately 87% observed a single time. Details on this clone: The same CDR3 arises from other DNA sequences in this sample as well.

This sequence joins TRBV5-1 and TRBJ2-5; TRBD2 matches 7 bases. The sequencing sample was made of peripheral blood. The receptor's source is a woman aged 60-75 years with COVID-19, enrolled during active disease. Written as DNA, the CDR3 is TGCGCCAGCAGCTTGGGACTAGCAGGAGAGACCCAGTACTTC. This gives the protein CASSLGLAGETQYF.